Here is one T cell receptor beta chain with its context. Its antigen remains unidentified. This entry comes from a study of T cells after yellow fever vaccination. Study summary: Fractions of low cell number were prepared using SMART-Seq v4 Ultra Low Input. Broader study findings: The study re-detected most primary-vaccination clones after the booster (96% CD4, 85% to 90% CD8). The secondary T-cell response peaked on day 5, not day 15, but was weaker.

TCR cDNA was made by 5'RACE template switching, adding a universal primer site and UMIs. Each CDR3 protein is one row after TCRdb ran MiXCR on the 5' RACE reads. The sample has under 550,000 distinct CDR3 sequences, 20% to 25% seen once; the top ten hold about 16%. The V gene's germline CDR1 is MGHRA and CDR2 YSYEKL. V was cut by 2 bases and J by 7 bases, with 15 bases left in between. This CDR3 is built from 14 residues. The chain carries TRBV4-1 and TRBJ2-7; D is possibly TRBD2 (6 bases). This clonotype was obtained from a man younger than 30 who received the YFV17D yellow fever vaccine. Sequencing was performed on PBMCs, taken about 20 days after the first yellow fever vaccination. The DNA of the CDR3 is TGCGCCAGCAGCCAACCTAGGGTGGCGGGGGAGCAGTACTTC. Its protein product is CASSQPRVAGEQYF.